The 16 T cell receptor beta chains below all came from one sample that was sequenced in a study of CD8+ T cells in alopecia areata (dated by TCRdb to the late 2010s). This specimen's time point label, interpreted: baseline before oral tofacitinib. To prepare the library, the immunoSEQ multiplex PCR assay was applied. To provide template for TCR sequencing, every sample had RNA extracted and reverse transcribed into cDNA. TCRdb limited this immuneACCESS table to in-frame rearrangements with V and J called. A share of clones is missing; checked studies link under half to unresolved V genes, and the rest is unexplained. A total of about 150,000 clones appear in this sample, roughly 53% of them only once. Nearly 6.5% of the sample is taken by the ten largest. Sample: CD4+ T cells sorted from blood, taken at week 0. The receptors shown here come from a human donor with alopecia areata.

This clone was detected a few times. This sequence joins TRBV19 and TRBJ2-2; 7 positions match TRBD1. The CDR3 consists of 14 residues. V was clipped by 6 bases and J by 0 bases; unmatched bases: 1. Germline loops: CDR1 LNHDA, CDR2 SQIVND (reference sequence). CDR3 coding DNA: TGTGCCAGTAGGGGACAGACGAACACCGGGGAGCTGTTTTTT. This encodes CASRGQTNTGELFF.

The chain has TRBV7-9 and TRBJ2-7; D could derive from TRBD1 or TRBD2 (5 bases each). The germline gives CDR1 SEHNR, CDR2 FQNEAQ (reference sequence). The CDR3 extends over 15 amino acids. Trimming left V 5 bases short and J 3 bases short, with 17 bases between. The CDR3 reads CASSRDGDPFYEQYF. The CDR3 coding sequence is TGTGCCAGCAGCCGGGATGGGGACCCATTCTACGAGCAGTACTTC.

This clone was counted only a few times. The chain is built from TRBV7-9 and TRBJ2-7; D possibly uses TRBD1 or TRBD2 (5 bases each). Germline V gene sequence: CDR1 SEHNR, CDR2 FQNEAQ (reference sequence). This CDR3 spans 13 amino acids. V was trimmed by 2 bases and J by 6 bases, leaving 11 bases between them. CDR3 nucleotides: TGTGCCAGCAGCTTATCACGTGGGGGCGAGCAGTACTTC. This sequence encodes CASSLSRGGEQYF.

This sequence joins TRBV27 and TRBJ2-5; TRBD1 matches at 9 bases. V trimming: 8 bases; J trimming: 7 bases; junction bases outside the gene matches: 8. Germline assignment: CDR1 MNHEY and CDR2 SMNVEV (reference sequence). The CDR3 has 13 amino acids. CDR3 loop: CASRSQGAGTQYF. CDR3 nucleotide sequence: TGTGCCAGCCGTTCACAGGGGGCAGGGACCCAGTACTTC.

V gene TRBV5-1 combines with J gene TRBJ1-5; D remains ambiguous. The CDR3 contains 15 residues. Germline CDR1 SGHRS, CDR2 YFSETQ. V dropped 0 bases and J dropped 2 bases, with 9 bases sitting between them. The CDR3 reads CASSLGGSGNQPQHF. In nucleotides, the CDR3 is TGCGCCAGCAGCTTGGGAGGGTCTGGCAATCAGCCCCAGCATTTT.

The chain couples TRBV10-3 to TRBJ2-7, with 9 bases fitting TRBD1. The CDR3 loop spans 14 amino acids. The germline CDR1 and CDR2 sequences are ENHRY and SYGVKD. Trimming cost V 3 bases and J 4 bases; bases outside gene matches: 4. CDR3 in DNA: TGTGCCATCAGTGAAGGGACAGGGAAATACGAGCAGTACTTC. It specifies CAISEGTGKYEQYF.

This clone was observed once. The chain links TRBV7-2 to TRBJ1-6; maybe TRBD1 (6 bases). Germline CDR1 and CDR2: SGHTA and FQGNSA. CDR3 size: 14 residues. The ends were cut back, 4 bases at V and 10 bases at J, with 14 bases in the middle. CDR3 coding DNA: TGTGCCAGCAGCTACAGGGCTGGGGGATCACCCCTCCACTTT. This gives the protein CASSYRAGGSPLHF.

V and J are TRBV18 and TRBJ2-5, with TRBD1 matching over 9 bases. Germline V lookup: CDR1 KGHSH, CDR2 LQKENI. V shed 0 bases, J shed 5 bases, and the junction held 10 bases outside the gene matches. The CDR3 is 17 amino acids. The CDR3 loop reads CASSPPTGTGIKETQYF. CDR3 coding DNA: TGTGCCAGCTCACCACCGACCGGGACAGGGATTAAGGAGACCCAGTACTTC.

V is TRBV29-1 and J is TRBJ2-7; D unresolved. Germline V lookup: CDR1 SQVTM, CDR2 ANQGSEA. This CDR3 has 12 residues. Trimming took off 0 bases at V and 2 bases at J, with 5 bases between the two ends. This CDR3 reads CSVEESTYEQYF. The CDR3 bases are TGCAGCGTTGAAGAATCCACCTACGAGCAGTACTTC.

The chain employs TRBV15 and TRBJ2-7, with D possibly TRBD2 on 7 matching bases. Trimming removed 0 bases from V and 3 bases from J, with 12 bases in between. The CDR3 extends over 15 amino acids. The germline CDR1 and CDR2 sequences are LNHNV and YYDKDF (reference sequence). DNA for the CDR3: TGTGCCACCAGCAGAGAGGGGGGGCGCGTCTACGAGCAGTACTTC. This encodes CATSREGGRVYEQYF.

The chain carries TRBV5-1 and TRBJ2-7, with a possible D match to TRBD2 (6 bases). In germline, CDR1 is SGHRS, CDR2 YFSETQ. Trimming removed 8 bases at V and 5 bases at J, with 23 bases between. The CDR3 runs to 15 residues. The CDR3 spells CARILRTSPGDEQYF. In DNA, the CDR3 is TGCGCCAGAATACTCCGAACCTCCCCGGGGGACGAGCAGTACTTC.

The J gene is TRBJ2-2, the V gene TRBV30; unclear D gene. Germline V gives CDR1 GTSNPN, CDR2 SVGIG (reference sequence). The V end lost 1 base, the J end lost 8 bases, and 8 bases lay between the germline ends. The CDR3 loop spans 12 amino acids. The CDR3 sequence: CAWSASGGELFF. Here the CDR3 DNA reads TGTGCCTGGAGTGCCTCGGGTGGGGAGCTGTTTTTT.

This clone showed up just a few times. V is TRBV9 and J is TRBJ1-5, with TRBD1 identical over 10 bases. Germline V gene sequence: CDR1 SGDLS, CDR2 YYNGEE. After removal of 2 bases from V and 4 bases from J, the junction contained 6 bases not matched to a gene. This CDR3 is 16 amino acids long. CDR3 sequence reads: CASSVGTGESNQPQHF. The CDR3 nucleotides are TGTGCCAGCAGCGTGGGGACAGGGGAATCAAATCAGCCCCAGCATTTT.

The rearrangement uses TRBV29-1 and TRBJ1-2, with D possibly being TRBD1 (5 bases). V was trimmed by 3 bases and J by 0 bases, leaving 8 bases between them. CDR3 length: 13 residues. Germline V gives CDR1 SQVTM, CDR2 ANQGSEA. CDR3 region: CSVDRDTNYGYTF. The CDR3 DNA reads as TGCAGCGTTGACAGGGATACTAACTATGGCTACACCTTC.

This clone was counted a few times. The chain recombines TRBV29-1 with TRBJ2-1; the D is unclear. The CDR3 length is 12 residues. CDR1 SQVTM and CDR2 ANQGSEA come from the germline V gene. V lost 6 bases, J lost 5 bases, and 11 bases lay in between. CDR3 sequence (DNA): TGCAGCGTGAGTAGATGGGACAATGAGCAGTTCTTC. It encodes CSVSRWDNEQFF.

This sequence joins TRBV7-9 and TRBJ2-3, with 7 bases fitting TRBD1. J lost 1 base, V lost 5 bases, and 3 bases had no gene match. Germline V gene data show CDR1 as SEHNR and CDR2 as FQNEAQ (reference sequence). The length of the CDR3 is 14 residues. The CDR3 is CASSRGLGTDTQYF. The DNA of the CDR3 is TGTGCCAGCAGCAGGGGGCTGGGCACAGATACGCAGTATTTT.